These 14 T cell receptor beta chains were sequenced from one sample in a study of cytomegalovirus exposure and HLA in healthy donors. In the PCR, 60 Vbeta and 13 Jbeta primers were used. Some clones are missing from TCRdb's copy, which holds only in-frame ones; the method was immunoSEQ multiplex PCR. Of around 150,000 clones listed, about three quarters are singletons. Sequencing was performed on PBMCs. These receptor sequences come from a female donor in good health and CMV-seronegative.

This chain uses TRBV5-1 with TRBJ2-1; D is undetermined. The germline V and J ends were trimmed by 4 bases and 1 base, with 12 bases remaining between them. CDR1 is SGHRS and CDR2 is YFSETQ in the germline V gene. This CDR3 region has 15 residues. CDR3 bases: TGCGCCAGCAGCCTAGGATACTCATCCTACAATGAGCAGTTCTTC. This codes for CASSLGYSSYNEQFF.

CDR3 DNA: TGTGCCAGCAGCTTAACTGGGGGCGATGGCTACACCTTC. Translation: CASSLTGGDGYTF. V usage is TRBV7-3 and J usage is TRBJ1-2, with D possibly TRBD1 on 6 matching bases. With 0 bases removed from V and 6 bases from J, the gap between germline ends came to 8 bases. CDR3 length: 13 residues. In germline, CDR1 is SGHTA, CDR2 FQGTGA.

The chain joins TRBV7-8 to TRBJ1-5, with 7 bases fitting TRBD1. Germline V CDR1 and CDR2: SGHVS, FQNEAQ. The CDR3 runs to 15 residues. The V gene end was trimmed by 5 bases and the J gene end by 6 bases; junction bases not matched to a gene: 10. The CDR3 protein is CASSGRDRVGQPQHF. The CDR3 DNA follows: TGTGCCAGCAGCGGGCGGGACAGAGTAGGTCAGCCCCAGCATTTT.

This chain uses TRBV5-1 with TRBJ2-7; a possible D gene is TRBD1 (5 bases). Between the trimmed V and J ends, which lost 5 bases and 2 bases, there was a span of 14 bases. This CDR3 region has 14 residues. Germline assignment: CDR1 SGHRS and CDR2 YFSETQ. DNA of the CDR3: TGCGCCAGCAGAGGGGCAGCAGGTCCCTACGAGCAGTACTTC. This encodes CASRGAAGPYEQYF.

The chain couples TRBV10-3 to TRBJ2-1; maybe TRBD1 (5 bases). The V and J ends lost 3 bases and 5 bases respectively, with 11 bases between them. The germline gives CDR1 ENHRY, CDR2 SYGVKD. The CDR3 spans 14 residues. CDR3 nucleotide sequence: TGTGCCATCAGTGAATTGGCAGGGAACAATGAGCAGTTCTTC. This sequence encodes CAISELAGNNEQFF.

The chain links TRBV6-1 to TRBJ1-1; weak D call: TRBD1 (6 bases). Looked up from germline, CDR1 is MNHNS and CDR2 is SASEGT. V was trimmed by 4 bases and J by 0 bases, leaving 12 bases between them. The CDR3 consists of 15 residues. CDR3 in amino acids: CASSVRGGVNTEAFF. The CDR3 DNA is TGTGCCAGCAGTGTAAGAGGGGGGGTGAACACTGAAGCTTTCTTT.

This clone has more than one count but fewer than ten. V is TRBV11-3 and J is TRBJ2-1; a weak D match, TRBD2 (6 bases). This CDR3 spans 14 amino acids. V shed 5 bases and J shed 8 bases, with 16 bases lying between them. Looked up from germline, CDR1 is SGHNT and CDR2 is YENEEA. As DNA, the CDR3 is TGTGCCAGCAGCCCGGGCGGCGGGATCTATGAGCAGTTCTTC. It yields the protein CASSPGGGIYEQFF.

V and J are TRBV5-1 and TRBJ2-5; TRBD2 is a possible D gene (6 bases). The V end was cut by 1 base, the J end by 1 base, with 17 bases between. The CDR3 loop spans 17 amino acids. Germline lookup yields CDR1 SGHRS and CDR2 YFSETQ. CDR3 nucleotides: TGCGCCAGCAGCTTGCTTCCGGGGGACGGGACCCAAGAGACCCAGTACTTC. Translation gives CASSLLPGDGTQETQYF. Together with reference TRBV5-1 and TRBJ2-5, the CDR3 gives the full variable domain: KAGVTQTPRYLIKTRGQQVTLSCSPISGHRSVSWYQQTPGQGLQFLFEYFSETQRNKGNFPGRFSGRQFSNSRSEMNVSTLELGDSALYLCASSLLPGDGTQETQYFGPGTRLLVL.

The chain joins TRBV5-1 to TRBJ1-4; 10 bases fit TRBD1. V gave up 8 bases and J gave up 6 bases; unmatched junction bases: 10. Germline V CDR1 and CDR2: SGHRS, YFSETQ. This CDR3 has 15 amino acids. This chain's CDR3 is CASKTTTGGDEKLFF. The CDR3 bases are TGCGCCAGTAAAACAACGACAGGGGGCGATGAAAAACTGTTTTTT.

The genes are TRBV5-8 and TRBJ1-5, with D tentatively TRBD1 (5 bases). Germline CDR1 is SGHTS and CDR2 is YDEGEE. The CDR3 contains 14 residues. Between the trimmed V and J ends, which lost 2 bases and 6 bases, there was a span of 12 bases. In DNA, the CDR3 is TGTGCCAGCAGCTTTGATCGGGGGACTCAGCCCCAGCATTTT. Its translation is CASSFDRGTQPQHF.

This clone was seen a handful of times. The V and J genes are TRBV13 and TRBJ1-1; D is possibly TRBD1 (6 bases). Trimming pared 0 bases from V and 0 bases from J, leaving 8 bases between. The CDR3 covers 15 residues. CDR1 and CDR2 from the germline V gene are PRHDT and FYEKMQ (reference sequence). As DNA, the CDR3 is TGTGCCAGCAGCTTAGGGGACAGAGTGAACACTGAAGCTTTCTTT. Its protein product is CASSLGDRVNTEAFF.

The gene calls are TRBV29-1 and TRBJ1-5; TRBD1 matches 10 bases. Germline lookup yields CDR1 SQVTM and CDR2 ANQGSEA. V lost 6 bases and J lost 3; bases outside the gene matches: 5. CDR3 length equals 14 residues. Here the CDR3 reads CSVGQGLDNQPQHF. DNA for the CDR3: TGCAGCGTGGGACAGGGGTTGGACAATCAGCCCCAGCATTTT.

The DNA for the CDR3 is TGCGCCAGCAGCATCCGCGAGGGCGAGGTCACAGATACGCAGTATTTT. Translation: CASSIREGEVTDTQYF. The genes are TRBV5-1 and TRBJ2-3, with D possibly being TRBD2 (5 bases). Germline V gene lookup returns CDR1 SGHRS and CDR2 YFSETQ. V lost 4 bases, J lost 2 bases, and 17 bases lay in between. The CDR3 is 16 amino acids.

This clone has just a few counts. The CDR3 spells CAISEYKVTVSTDTQYF. In DNA, the CDR3 is TGTGCCATCAGTGAGTACAAGGTTACAGTTAGCACAGATACGCAGTATTTT. J is TRBJ2-3 and V is TRBV10-3; D unresolved. The CDR3 runs to 17 residues. V lost 1 base to trimming and J lost 0 bases, with 14 bases between them. The germline gives CDR1 ENHRY, CDR2 SYGVKD.